One sample yielded the 6 T cell receptor beta chains listed below, sequenced in a study of T cell changes during pregnancy in multiple sclerosis. Data came from immunoSEQ multiplex PCR; TCRdb stores just in-frame clones and leaves some out. The repertoire includes over 60,000 clones, roughly 91% of them detected once, and roughly 1% sits in the top ten. Material: peripheral blood, obtained in the first trimester of pregnancy. These receptors were obtained from a female donor with multiple sclerosis, enrolled in a pregnancy study.

V usage is TRBV19 and J usage is TRBJ1-3; the D gene is possibly TRBD1 (5 bases). The CDR3 totals 13 residues. The germline V gene has CDR1 LNHDA and CDR2 SQIVND (reference sequence). V was trimmed by 5 bases and J by 4 bases, leaving 9 bases between them. As DNA, the CDR3 is TGTGCCAGTAGTCCAGGGCCGGGAAACACCATATATTTT. As protein: CASSPGPGNTIYF.

The chain is built from TRBV6-1 and TRBJ2-3; possibly TRBD2 for D (5 bases). The germline V gene encodes CDR1 MNHNS and CDR2 SASEGT. This CDR3 is built from 12 residues. With 4 bases removed from V and 4 bases from J, the gap between germline ends came to 6 bases. The CDR3 is CASSAGSDTQYF. CDR3 nucleotide sequence: TGTGCCAGCAGTGCGGGGTCAGATACGCAGTATTTT.

This chain links TRBV27 with TRBJ2-1; 15 bases fit TRBD2. J gave up 7 bases and V 4 bases, and 5 bases lay outside the gene matches. Per the germline V gene, CDR1 is MNHEY and CDR2 is SMNVEV (reference sequence). This CDR3 is built from 16 residues. The DNA for the CDR3 is TGTGCCAGCAGTTCGACCGGGACTAGCGGGAGGAATGAGCAGTTCTTC. Translation: CASSSTGTSGRNEQFF.

V usage is TRBV7-3 and J usage is TRBJ2-1; 7 bases match TRBD1. J was trimmed by 5 bases and V by 5 bases; bases with no gene match: 6. The CDR3 contains 14 residues. Germline CDR1 reads SGHTA; CDR2 reads FQGTGA. This chain's CDR3 is CASSGDRGDNEQFF. The CDR3 region has the DNA TGTGCCAGCAGCGGGGACAGAGGTGACAATGAGCAGTTCTTC.

The genes are TRBV19 and TRBJ1-1; D might be TRBD1 (6 bases). The CDR3 contains 13 residues. V lost 7 bases and J 1 base, leaving 10 bases between the germline ends. Per the germline V gene, CDR1 is LNHDA and CDR2 is SQIVND (reference sequence). This CDR3 is CASTGRGNTEAFF. The DNA of the CDR3 is TGTGCCAGTACGGGCAGGGGGAACACTGAAGCTTTCTTT.

This chain uses TRBV25-1 with TRBJ2-1; D gene unclear. CDR3 size: 13 residues. V shed 6 bases and J shed 4 bases, with 10 bases lying between them. The germline gives CDR1 MGHDK, CDR2 SYGVNS. The CDR3 is CASSATGYNEQFF. In DNA, the CDR3 is TGTGCCAGCAGCGCGACTGGGTACAATGAGCAGTTCTTC.